These 3 T cell receptor beta chains share one sample of origin, sequenced in a study of blood T cell repertoires in COVID-19. TCRdb's table, derived via immunoSEQ multiplex PCR, lists solely in-frame clones and lacks some. The table shows more than 95,000 clones, with more than 70% occurring only once. Sequenced input: peripheral blood. The receptors were sampled from a woman of 80 years or more with COVID-19, enrolled during active disease.

The rearrangement joins TRBV5-1 to TRBJ2-1; D is perhaps TRBD1 (6 bases). Germline assignment: CDR1 SGHRS and CDR2 YFSETQ. V lost 1 base, J lost 6 bases, and 17 bases lay in between. The CDR3 is made up of 16 amino acids. Here the CDR3 reads CASSLSGTPPGNEQFF. Here the CDR3 DNA reads TGCGCCAGCAGCTTGTCCGGGACACCGCCGGGCAATGAGCAGTTCTTC.

This chain joins TRBV28 and TRBJ1-6; 7 positions agree with TRBD1. V was clipped by 4 bases and J by 11 bases; unmatched bases: 11. The CDR3 runs 15 residues. The V gene's germline CDR1 is MDHEN and CDR2 SYDVKM. The CDR3 region is CASSSTTGATTPLHF. CDR3 bases: TGTGCCAGCAGTTCAACAACAGGGGCAACGACACCCCTCCACTTT. Combining the CDR3 with reference TRBV28 and TRBJ1-6 gives the whole variable domain DVKVTQSSRYLVKRTGEKVFLECVQDMDHENMFWYRQDPGLGLRLIYFSYDVKMKEKGDIPEGYSVSREKKERFSLILESASTNQTSMYLCASSSTTGATTPLHFGNGTRLTVT.

The chain joins TRBV28 to TRBJ1-1; D is uncertain. The CDR3 consists of 11 residues. V lost 7 bases, J lost 1 base, and 4 bases lay in between. The germline gives CDR1 MDHEN, CDR2 SYDVKM. DNA for the CDR3: TGTGCCAGCACCCAGAACACTGAAGCTTTCTTT. This translates into CASTQNTEAFF. Filled out from reference TRBV28 and TRBJ1-1, the complete variable domain reads DVKVTQSSRYLVKRTGEKVFLECVQDMDHENMFWYRQDPGLGLRLIYFSYDVKMKEKGDIPEGYSVSREKKERFSLILESASTNQTSMYLCASTQNTEAFFGQGTRLTVV.